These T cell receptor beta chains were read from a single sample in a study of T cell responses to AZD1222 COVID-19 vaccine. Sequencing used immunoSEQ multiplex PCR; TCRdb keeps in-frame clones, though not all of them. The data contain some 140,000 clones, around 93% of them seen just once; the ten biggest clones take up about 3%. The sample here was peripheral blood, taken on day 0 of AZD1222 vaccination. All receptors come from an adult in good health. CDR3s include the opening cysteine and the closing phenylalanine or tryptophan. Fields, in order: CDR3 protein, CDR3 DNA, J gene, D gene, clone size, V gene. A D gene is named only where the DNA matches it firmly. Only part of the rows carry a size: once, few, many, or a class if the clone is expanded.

CDR3 protein: CASSLTASELAEAFF
CDR3 DNA: TGTGCCAGCAGCTTAACGGCCTCCGAGCTCGCTGAAGCTTTCTTT
J gene: TRBJ1-1
D gene: .
clone size: .
V gene: TRBV11-3

CDR3 protein: CASSLRGRAEAFF
CDR3 DNA: TGTGCCAGCAGTTTGAGGGGGAGGGCTGAAGCTTTCTTT
J gene: TRBJ1-1
D gene: .
clone size: .
V gene: TRBV28

CDR3 protein: CASSHGRYKNIQYF
CDR3 DNA: TGTGCCAGCTCCCACGGGCGGTACAAAAACATTCAGTACTTC
J gene: TRBJ2-4
D gene: .
clone size: .
V gene: TRBV3-1/TRBV3-2

CDR3 protein: CASSHPGGMNTEAFF
CDR3 DNA: TGTGCCAGCAGTCATCCGGGAGGAATGAACACTGAAGCTTTCTTT
J gene: TRBJ1-1
D gene: .
clone size: .
V gene: TRBV6-5

CDR3 protein: CASSTPAGGNTGELFF
CDR3 DNA: TGTGCCAGCAGCACCCCAGCGGGAGGTAACACCGGGGAGCTGTTTTTT
J gene: TRBJ2-2
D gene: TRBD2
clone size: .
V gene: TRBV6-2/TRBV6-3

CDR3 protein: CASSQLWESGSNQPQHF
CDR3 DNA: TGCGCCAGCAGTCAATTGTGGGAGAGCGGTAGCAATCAGCCCCAGCATTTT
J gene: TRBJ1-5
D gene: .
clone size: .
V gene: TRBV23-1

CDR3 protein: CASSYGSNSPLHF
CDR3 DNA: TGTGCCAGCAGTTACGGCAGTAATTCACCCCTCCACTTT
J gene: TRBJ1-6
D gene: .
clone size: once
V gene: TRBV6-5

CDR3 protein: CASSQGDTIYF
CDR3 DNA: TGTGCCAGCAGCCAGGGAGACACCATATATTTT
J gene: TRBJ1-3
D gene: .
clone size: .
V gene: TRBV3-1/TRBV3-2

CDR3 protein: CATSTGGTGNQPQHF
CDR3 DNA: TGTGCCACCAGCACGGGGGGAACAGGCAATCAGCCCCAGCATTTT
J gene: TRBJ1-5
D gene: .
clone size: .
V gene: TRBV15

CDR3 protein: CASSSRTARGNTIYF
CDR3 DNA: TGTGCCAGCAGCAGCCGGACAGCCAGGGGAAACACCATATATTTT
J gene: TRBJ1-3
D gene: .
clone size: .
V gene: TRBV11-2

CDR3 protein: CASSLGAGRKQETQYF
CDR3 DNA: TGTGCCAGCAGCTTAGGAGCAGGAAGGAAACAAGAGACCCAGTACTTC
J gene: TRBJ2-5
D gene: .
clone size: .
V gene: TRBV7-6

CDR3 protein: CASSTTLGTGGGNTIYF
CDR3 DNA: TGTGCCAGCAGCACTACTCTTGGGACAGGGGGTGGAAACACCATATATTTT
J gene: TRBJ1-3
D gene: TRBD1
clone size: .
V gene: TRBV9

CDR3 protein: CASSSAPGTEDEKLFF
CDR3 DNA: TGCGCCAGCAGCTCGGCCCCCGGGACTGAGGATGAAAAACTGTTTTTT
J gene: TRBJ1-4
D gene: .
clone size: .
V gene: TRBV5-1

CDR3 protein: CASSAPTSGRYEQYF
CDR3 DNA: TGTGCCAGCAGCGCCCCGACTAGCGGGAGGTACGAGCAGTACTTC
J gene: TRBJ2-7
D gene: TRBD2
clone size: once
V gene: TRBV7-6

CDR3 protein: CASSLNAGTYEQYF
CDR3 DNA: TGCGCCAGCAGCTTGAATGCAGGGACCTACGAGCAGTACTTC
J gene: TRBJ2-7
D gene: .
clone size: .
V gene: TRBV5-1

CDR3 protein: CASRTGETQYF
CDR3 DNA: TGTGCCAGCAGGACCGGGGAGACCCAGTACTTC
J gene: TRBJ2-5
D gene: .
clone size: .
V gene: TRBV6-6

CDR3 protein: CASSQDPTAQETQYF
CDR3 DNA: TGCGCCAGCAGCCAAGACCCGACAGCACAAGAGACCCAGTACTTC
J gene: TRBJ2-5
D gene: .
clone size: once
V gene: TRBV4-1

CDR3 protein: CASSPQGVEEPQHF
CDR3 DNA: TGTGCCAGCAGTCCTCAGGGGGTCGAAGAGCCCCAGCATTTT
J gene: TRBJ1-5
D gene: TRBD1
clone size: .
V gene: TRBV7-9

CDR3 protein: CATKAVVGPNYGYTF
CDR3 DNA: TGTGCCACCAAGGCGGTTGTAGGGCCTAACTATGGCTACACCTTC
J gene: TRBJ1-2
D gene: .
clone size: .
V gene: TRBV19

CDR3 protein: CASSLGQANEQFF
CDR3 DNA: TGCGCCAGCAGCTTGGGGCAGGCCAATGAGCAGTTCTTC
J gene: TRBJ2-1
D gene: .
clone size: .
V gene: TRBV5-1

CDR3 protein: CASSVGDGNYGYTF
CDR3 DNA: TGTGCCAGCAGTGTTGGGGACGGGAACTATGGCTACACCTTC
J gene: TRBJ1-2
D gene: .
clone size: .
V gene: TRBV2

CDR3 protein: CASSGKLRGAGELFF
CDR3 DNA: TGTGCCAGCAGCGGCAAGTTGAGGGGCGCCGGGGAGCTGTTTTTT
J gene: TRBJ2-2
D gene: .
clone size: .
V gene: TRBV4-2

CDR3 protein: CASGQGAYTEAFF
CDR3 DNA: TGTGCCAGCGGTCAGGGGGCGTACACTGAAGCTTTCTTT
J gene: TRBJ1-1
D gene: TRBD1
clone size: .
V gene: TRBV2

CDR3 protein: CASSDDSSGGNIQYF
CDR3 DNA: TGTGCCAGCAGTGACGACAGTTCAGGGGGAAACATTCAGTACTTC
J gene: TRBJ2-4
D gene: TRBD1
clone size: .
V gene: TRBV6-4

CDR3 protein: CAWSRGRSNYGYTF
CDR3 DNA: TGTGCCTGGAGTAGGGGCAGGAGCAACTATGGCTACACCTTC
J gene: TRBJ1-2
D gene: .
clone size: once
V gene: TRBV30

CDR3 protein: CASSFGGNQPQHF
CDR3 DNA: TGTGCCAGCAGCTTTGGTGGCAATCAGCCCCAGCATTTT
J gene: TRBJ1-5
D gene: .
clone size: .
V gene: TRBV7-2

CDR3 protein: CASSPWENTEAFF
CDR3 DNA: TGTGCCAGCTCACCATGGGAGAACACTGAAGCTTTCTTT
J gene: TRBJ1-1
D gene: .
clone size: .
V gene: TRBV18

CDR3 protein: CASSLGTGGIGELFF
CDR3 DNA: TGTGCCAGCAGTTTGGGGACAGGGGGCATCGGGGAGCTGTTTTTT
J gene: TRBJ2-2
D gene: TRBD1
clone size: .
V gene: TRBV28

CDR3 protein: CASRDRGGSEETQYF
CDR3 DNA: TGTGCCTCGAGAGACAGGGGGGGTAGCGAAGAGACCCAGTACTTC
J gene: TRBJ2-5
D gene: TRBD1
clone size: .
V gene: TRBV10-3

CDR3 protein: CASSSGLTRRGQPQHF
CDR3 DNA: TGTGCCAGTAGTAGCGGCCTTACGCGCAGGGGGCAGCCCCAGCATTTT
J gene: TRBJ1-5
D gene: TRBD1
clone size: .
V gene: TRBV19

CDR3 protein: CASSTDPREDTQYF
CDR3 DNA: TGTGCCAGCAGTACCGACCCCCGGGAAGATACGCAGTATTTT
J gene: TRBJ2-3
D gene: .
clone size: .
V gene: TRBV6-5

CDR3 protein: CASSQLQGANTEAFF
CDR3 DNA: TGTGCCAGCAGCCAATTACAGGGGGCGAACACTGAAGCTTTCTTT
J gene: TRBJ1-1
D gene: TRBD1
clone size: .
V gene: TRBV4-2

CDR3 protein: CASSTGLNTEAFF
CDR3 DNA: TGTGCCAGCAGTACAGGGTTGAACACTGAAGCTTTCTTT
J gene: TRBJ1-1
D gene: .
clone size: .
V gene: TRBV2

CDR3 protein: CASSYSSQGYTGELFF
CDR3 DNA: TGTGCCAGCAGTTACTCGTCGCAGGGATACACCGGGGAGCTGTTTTTT
J gene: TRBJ2-2
D gene: .
clone size: .
V gene: TRBV6-5

CDR3 protein: CASSQDIVSYNEQFF
CDR3 DNA: TGCGCCAGCAGCCAAGACATCGTATCCTACAATGAGCAGTTCTTC
J gene: TRBJ2-1
D gene: .
clone size: .
V gene: TRBV4-3

CDR3 protein: CASSQIDGSQYF
CDR3 DNA: TGTGCCAGCAGCCAAATAGACGGTTCTCAGTACTTC
J gene: TRBJ2-5
D gene: .
clone size: .
V gene: TRBV4-2

CDR3 protein: CASSQEVYSETQYF
CDR3 DNA: TGCGCCAGCAGCCAAGAAGTCTATTCGGAGACCCAGTACTTC
J gene: TRBJ2-5
D gene: .
clone size: .
V gene: TRBV4-3

CDR3 protein: CASSQEGGRNQPQHF
CDR3 DNA: TGCGCCAGCAGCCAAGAAGGGGGACGCAATCAGCCCCAGCATTTT
J gene: TRBJ1-5
D gene: .
clone size: .
V gene: TRBV4-1

CDR3 protein: CASSKTGTGSTGELFF
CDR3 DNA: TGTGCCAGCAGTAAGACCGGGACAGGGAGCACCGGGGAGCTGTTTTTT
J gene: TRBJ2-2
D gene: TRBD1
clone size: .
V gene: TRBV7-2

CDR3 protein: CASSVAGAGEQYF
CDR3 DNA: TGTGCCAGCAGCGTAGCGGGGGCGGGAGAGCAGTACTTC
J gene: TRBJ2-7
D gene: .
clone size: .
V gene: TRBV9

CDR3 protein: CASSRILGLGETQYF
CDR3 DNA: TGTGCCAGCTCACGAATCCTAGGCCTAGGAGAGACCCAGTACTTC
J gene: TRBJ2-5
D gene: .
clone size: .
V gene: TRBV18

CDR3 protein: CASSPPTLTEQYF
CDR3 DNA: TGTGCCAGCTCACCACCGACCTTAACCGAGCAGTACTTC
J gene: TRBJ2-7
D gene: .
clone size: .
V gene: TRBV18

CDR3 protein: CASSSLQGYEQYF
CDR3 DNA: TGTGCCAGCAGCTCACTACAGGGCTACGAGCAGTACTTC
J gene: TRBJ2-7
D gene: .
clone size: .
V gene: TRBV7-2

CDR3 protein: CASEPTGAEAFF
CDR3 DNA: TGTGCCAGCGAACCGACAGGAGCTGAAGCTTTCTTT
J gene: TRBJ1-1
D gene: .
clone size: .
V gene: TRBV28

CDR3 protein: CASSLQETQYF
CDR3 DNA: TGTGCCAGCAGCCTACAAGAGACCCAGTACTTC
J gene: TRBJ2-5
D gene: .
clone size: .
V gene: TRBV7-8